This T cell receptor (beta chain) was observed in a study of T cells after yellow fever vaccination. Study in general: Where fractions had low cell numbers, libraries were prepared from them with the SMART-Seq v4 Ultra Low Input RNA kit.

Only a few counts were recorded for this clonotype. Antigen specificity is unknown. TCRdb ran MiXCR on the 5' RACE reads and lists one entry per CDR3 protein. The repertoire has fewer than 450,000 distinct CDR3 sequences, 8% to 9.5% of them found once; the top ten carry roughly 18%. Study-wide results and caveats: Subsequent to the booster, the majority of primary-vaccination clones reappeared (roughly 95% CD4, approximately 90% CD8). High-abundance clonotypes from the bulk population could contaminate FACS-sorted repertoires.

In germline, CDR1 is SQVTM, CDR2 ANQGSEA. This CDR3 spans 12 amino acids. The V and J ends lost 7 bases and 0 bases respectively, with 9 bases between them. V gene TRBV29-1 combines with J gene TRBJ2-5, with D hard to call. The material sequenced was PBMCs, taken about 41 days after the first yellow fever vaccination. The sequence came from a young man who received the YFV17D yellow fever vaccine. The CDR3 sequence: CSALPHQETQYF. Here the CDR3 DNA reads TGCAGCGCCCTCCCCCACCAAGAGACCCAGTACTTC.